A single sample is the source of the 5 T cell receptor beta chains below, sequenced in a study of cytomegalovirus exposure and HLA in healthy donors. The PCR contained 60 Vbeta and 13 Jbeta primers. Sequenced by immunoSEQ multiplex PCR; TCRdb stores in-frame clones only, minus some. The data hold approximately 95,000 clones, with around 80% observed a single time. Sample: PBMCs. The receptors come from a young man in good health and CMV-seropositive.

This chain connects TRBV7-2 to TRBJ2-7; TRBD2 aligns across 9 bases. CDR1 is SGHTA, CDR2 FQGNSA, per germline. With 1 base clipped from V and 3 bases from J, the junction kept 7 bases outside the gene matches. There are 16 residues in the CDR3. The CDR3 DNA follows: TGTGCCAGCAGCTTAGGCGGGGCTAGCGGGGTCTACGAGCAGTACTTC. Translation: CASSLGGASGVYEQYF.

The chain is built from TRBV27 and TRBJ1-3, with D possibly being TRBD1 (5 bases). The V and J ends lost 7 bases and 0 bases respectively, with 16 bases between them. This CDR3 region has 16 residues. The germline CDR1 and CDR2 sequences are MNHEY and SMNVEV (reference sequence). CDR3 sequence (DNA): TGTGCCAGCACCCTGAACAGGCCCCTCTCTGGAAACACCATATATTTT. Protein: CASTLNRPLSGNTIYF.

A word on this clone: This CDR3 is missing its conserved last phenylalanine or tryptophan, likely due to a read error. V and J are TRBV28 and TRBJ2-4; weak D call: TRBD2 (6 bases). From germline, CDR1 is MDHEN and CDR2 SYDVKM. The CDR3 runs 13 residues. Trimming took 2 bases from V and 10 from J, leaving 12 bases between them. The CDR3 sequence: CASSLGGIQIQYV. The DNA for the CDR3 is TGTGCCAGCAGTTTAGGGGGGATTCAAATTCAGTACGTC.

V is TRBV7-9 and J is TRBJ1-4; 7 nucleotides align to TRBD1. J was trimmed by 0 bases and V by 5 bases; bases with no gene match: 6. Looked up from germline, CDR1 is SEHNR and CDR2 is FQNEAQ (reference sequence). This CDR3 has 16 residues. CDR3 region: CASSLGQVPTNEKLFF. The CDR3 DNA reads as TGTGCCAGCAGCCTCGGACAGGTTCCAACTAATGAAAAACTGTTTTTT.

Comment on this clone: Sequence at one end of the junction differs from germline and may be a read error. Other DNA sequences in the sample encode the same CDR3. The V call is TRBV19, the J call TRBJ1-1; TRBD1 matches 9 bases. Looked up from germline, CDR1 is LNHDA and CDR2 is SQIVND (reference sequence). The CDR3 length is 14 residues. CDR3 nucleotides: TGTGCCAGTAGGTGGACAGGGGCGAACACTGAGGCTTTCTTT. This gives the protein CASRWTGANTEAFF.